This entry lists 27 T cell receptor beta chains sequenced from one sample in a study of OX40 agonist ivuxolimab in advanced cancers. The assay was immunoSEQ multiplex PCR, and TCRdb's table has in-frame clones only and misses some. Here the sample spans more than 13,000 clones, roughly 80% being singletons. The sequencing here drew on CD4+ or CD8+ T cells sorted from blood, taken in a trial of the OX40 agonist ivuxolimab. The origin of the receptors is an adult with an advanced solid tumor such as melanoma, head and neck, liver or kidney cancer.

The table lists this clone with a few counts. Here the CDR3 DNA reads TGTGCCAGCAGCTTAGATCCGGGGGCGGTGGAAGGCTACACCTTC. As protein: CASSLDPGAVEGYTF. The chain links TRBV7-9 to TRBJ1-2; D perhaps matches TRBD1 (6 bases). V lost 1 base to trimming and J lost 8 bases, with 17 bases between them. There are 15 residues in the CDR3. Germline V lookup: CDR1 SEHNR, CDR2 FQNEAQ (reference sequence).

On this clone itself: The same CDR3 also results from other DNA sequences found in this sample. This chain joins TRBV5-2 and TRBJ2-7; the table calls TRBD2, which could not be checked here. TRBV5-2 is classified as a pseudogene. This CDR3 region has 17 residues. The CDR3 DNA reads TGCGCCAGCAGCCAAGAGGGTCTAGGCTCAGGCCCCTACGAGCAGTACTTC. Translating gives CASSQEGLGSGPYEQYF.

This clone has just a few counts. This chain connects TRBV7-2 to TRBJ2-7, with TRBD1 matching 9 bases. Germline-derived CDR1 and CDR2 are SGHTA and FQGNSA. This CDR3 has 15 amino acids. J was trimmed by 4 bases and V by 2 bases; bases with no gene match: 6. The CDR3 DNA follows: TGTGCCAGCAGCTTATCCAGGACAGGGGATTACGAGCAGTACTTC. This encodes CASSLSRTGDYEQYF.

V gene TRBV27 combines with J gene TRBJ2-7; possible D gene TRBD1, 5 bases. The CDR3 consists of 14 residues. Germline CDR1 is MNHEY and CDR2 is SMNVEV (reference sequence). V lost 4 bases to trimming and J lost 7 bases, with 17 bases between them. CDR3: CASSSTEQHGEQYF. The DNA for the CDR3 is TGTGCCAGCAGTTCGACAGAGCAACATGGGGAGCAGTACTTC.

This clone was found a few times. V is TRBV29-1 and J is TRBJ1-1; D uncertain. Trimming shortened V by 7 bases and J by 6 bases, and 9 bases separated the two germline ends. The germline gives CDR1 SQVTM, CDR2 ANQGSEA. The CDR3 has 10 residues. As DNA, the CDR3 is TGCAGCGCAACATCGGCTGAAGCTTTCTTT. This translates into CSATSAEAFF.

The rearrangement joins TRBV7-9 to TRBJ2-7, with TRBD1 as a possible D gene (6 bases). The length of the CDR3 is 13 residues. CDR1 is SEHNR and CDR2 is FQNEAQ in the germline V gene (reference sequence). V shed 5 bases and J shed 2 bases, with 10 bases lying between them. The CDR3: CASSRGQPYEQYF. The CDR3, as DNA: TGTGCCAGCAGCCGTGGACAGCCCTACGAGCAGTACTTC.

The chain carries TRBV28 and TRBJ2-5, with D possibly being TRBD1 (6 bases). The DNA end is a closer match to TRBJ2-7, so the J assignment may be wrong. Germline CDR1 is MDHEN and CDR2 is SYDVKM. The CDR3 covers 14 residues. In DNA, the CDR3 is TGTGCCAGCAGTTTACCAGGGGACCCCTACGAGCAGTACTTC. This gives the protein CASSLPGDPYEQYF.

CDR3 coding DNA: TGTGCCAGCAGCCAAGATCGGGTCTTAATCGGGGAGCTGTTTTTT. Translated: CASSQDRVLIGELFF. The rearrangement uses TRBV4-2 and TRBJ2-2, with D uncertain. Trimming pared 0 bases from V and 7 bases from J, leaving 12 bases between. CDR1 and CDR2 (germline): LGHNA, YNFKEQ. The CDR3 covers 15 residues.

The sample holds one count of this clone. The chain is built from TRBV21-1 and TRBJ2-2; the table's D gene call, TRBD1, was not cross checked with the DNA. TRBV21-1 is an annotated pseudogene. The CDR3 has 15 residues. This CDR3 is CASSITPGLTGELFF. The CDR3 nucleotides read TGTGCCAGCAGTATCACCCCAGGCTTGACCGGGGAGCTGTTTTTT.

V and J are TRBV19 and TRBJ2-3; D not resolved. CDR1 and CDR2 from the germline V gene are LNHDA and SQIVND (reference sequence). V was cut by 8 bases and J by 2 bases, with 20 bases left in between. The CDR3 has 16 residues. CDR3 residues: CASHQGVAAFTDTQYF. CDR3 nucleotide sequence: TGTGCCAGTCACCAAGGAGTGGCAGCTTTCACAGATACGCAGTATTTT.

The V and J genes are TRBV15 and TRBJ2-5, with D tentatively TRBD2 (5 bases). The V end lost 1 base, the J end lost 5 bases, and 14 bases lay between the germline ends. The length of the CDR3 is 15 residues. In germline, CDR1 is LNHNV, CDR2 YYDKDF (reference sequence). The CDR3 DNA reads as TGTGCCACCAGCAGAGTCGGATATCCGGGGGAGACCCAGTACTTC. This sequence encodes CATSRVGYPGETQYF.

The gene calls are TRBV6-5 and TRBJ2-7; D is unclear. CDR3 length equals 11 residues. Trimming removed 0 bases at V and 5 bases at J, with 2 bases between. Looked up from germline, CDR1 is MNHEY and CDR2 is SVGAGI. The CDR3 region is CASSYSHEQYF. The CDR3 coding sequence is TGTGCCAGCAGTTACTCTCACGAGCAGTACTTC.

The chain joins TRBV14 to TRBJ1-6; 8 positions agree with TRBD1. Germline loops: CDR1 SGHDN, CDR2 FVKESK. Trimming cost V 2 bases and J 14 bases; bases outside gene matches: 8. CDR3 size: 14 residues. The CDR3: CASSQIGQGPSLHF. In DNA form, the CDR3 reads TGTGCCAGCAGCCAAATCGGACAGGGCCCGTCCCTCCACTTT.

The V and J genes are TRBV7-9 and TRBJ2-1; perhaps D is TRBD1 or TRBD2 (5 bases each). V was pared by 1 base and J by 6 bases, with 16 bases between. The germline gives CDR1 SEHNR, CDR2 FQNEAQ (reference sequence). This CDR3 is built from 16 residues. The CDR3 DNA reads TGTGCCAGCAGCTTAGTGGGGGTTCCCCTTGGCAATGAGCAGTTCTTC. Translated: CASSLVGVPLGNEQFF.

The rearrangement links TRBV18 to TRBJ2-1; possible D gene TRBD2, 6 bases. V dropped 7 bases and J dropped 9 bases, with 10 bases sitting between them. Germline CDR1 is KGHSH and CDR2 is LQKENI. The CDR3 has 11 amino acids. The CDR3 spells CASFGGLEQFF. The CDR3 bases are TGTGCCAGCTTCGGAGGGCTTGAGCAGTTCTTC.

This clone occurred once. V gene TRBV28 combines with J gene TRBJ2-7; tentative D call: TRBD1 (6 bases). V was pared by 3 bases and J by 5 bases, with 17 bases between. The CDR3 totals 15 residues. The germline V gene encodes CDR1 MDHEN and CDR2 SYDVKM. CDR3 DNA: TGTGCCAGCAGTTTTAGGCCAGGGGCAAGGGACGAGCAGTACTTC. It encodes CASSFRPGARDEQYF.

The chain combines TRBV6-1 with TRBJ1-5; D unclear. The CDR3 sequence is 15 residues long. Germline values: CDR1 MNHNS, CDR2 SASEGT. V was trimmed by 6 bases and J by 0 bases, leaving 12 bases between them. CDR3 bases: TGTGCCAGCAGGGTCAGCGGGGATAGCAATCAGCCCCAGCATTTT. Protein sequence: CASRVSGDSNQPQHF.

The gene calls are TRBV6-1 and TRBJ2-7; tentatively, D is TRBD2 (6 bases). The CDR3 contains 12 residues. The ends were cut back, 3 bases at V and 3 bases at J, with 6 bases in the middle. Per the germline V gene, CDR1 is MNHNS and CDR2 is SASEGT. The CDR3 loop reads CASSETSYEQYF. In DNA form, the CDR3 reads TGTGCCAGCAGTGAGACTAGCTACGAGCAGTACTTC.

The rearrangement joins TRBV27 to TRBJ1-1; D is ambiguous. The V and J ends lost 0 bases and 1 base respectively, with 9 bases between them. This CDR3 is 15 amino acids long. Germline-derived CDR1 and CDR2 are MNHEY and SMNVEV (reference sequence). In DNA form, the CDR3 reads TGTGCCAGCAGTTTATCGATCCTAACGAACACTGAAGCTTTCTTT. The encoded protein is CASSLSILTNTEAFF.

V usage is TRBV27 and J usage is TRBJ1-5; D is unresolved. Germline assignment: CDR1 MNHEY and CDR2 SMNVEV (reference sequence). CDR3 length: 16 amino acids. V was trimmed by 4 bases and J by 0 bases, leaving 13 bases between them. The CDR3 DNA is TGTGCCAGCAGTTCTCGCGGCGTATATAGCAATCAGCCCCAGCATTTT. It codes for CASSSRGVYSNQPQHF.

The chain carries TRBV27 and TRBJ2-2; D is uncertain. The ends were cut back, 2 bases at V and 7 bases at J, with 8 bases in the middle. The CDR3 extends over 13 amino acids. CDR1 and CDR2 from the germline V gene are MNHEY and SMNVEV (reference sequence). The CDR3 is CASSLEVFGELFF. The CDR3 region has the DNA TGTGCCAGCAGTTTAGAGGTATTCGGGGAGCTGTTTTTT.

This sequence joins TRBV5-8 and TRBJ2-3; D is undetermined. Germline V gene lookup returns CDR1 SGHTS and CDR2 YDEGEE. Trimming took 1 base from V and 5 from J, leaving 8 bases between them. CDR3 length: 13 residues. The CDR3 protein is CASSLTVKDTQYF. As DNA, the CDR3 is TGTGCCAGCAGCTTGACAGTCAAAGATACGCAGTATTTT.

This clone was seen once. V gene TRBV11-1 combines with J gene TRBJ2-5, with D perhaps TRBD1 (7 bases). The CDR3 is made up of 16 amino acids. Trimming removed 3 bases at V and 3 bases at J, with 17 bases between. Germline V gives CDR1 SGHAT, CDR2 FQDESV (reference sequence). CDR3 protein: CASSLADREDEETQYF. CDR3 bases: TGTGCCAGCAGCTTGGCCGACAGGGAGGACGAAGAGACCCAGTACTTC.

Only a few counts were recorded for this clone. This sequence joins TRBV27 and TRBJ2-1; the D gene could be TRBD1 or TRBD2 (7 bases each). The CDR3 contains 13 residues. The germline V gene encodes CDR1 MNHEY and CDR2 SMNVEV (reference sequence). Trimming cost V 7 bases and J 7 bases, with 14 bases left between them. The CDR3 region has the DNA TGTGCCAGCATTCTCCAGGGGGGGAATGAGCAGTTCTTC. It specifies CASILQGGNEQFF.

The chain uses TRBV27 and TRBJ2-7; D not resolved. Germline CDR1 and CDR2: MNHEY and SMNVEV (reference sequence). The CDR3 runs 13 residues. The V end lost 3 bases, the J end lost 3 bases, and 9 bases lay between the germline ends. CDR3 DNA: TGTGCCAGCAGTTTCTCCCCCAGCTACGAGCAGTACTTC. Translated, it gives CASSFSPSYEQYF.

The V call is TRBV7-8, the J call TRBJ1-4; no clear D gene. The CDR3 has 11 residues. The germline CDR1 and CDR2 sequences are SGHVS and FQNEAQ. Trimming shortened V by 4 bases and J by 12 bases, and 9 bases separated the two germline ends. The CDR3 loop reads CASSSTGELFF. The DNA of the CDR3 is TGTGCCAGCAGCTCAACCGGGGAACTGTTTTTT.

This clone was recorded once. The CDR3 loop is CASTLPGQQGELFF. CDR3 bases: TGTGCCAGCACCCTACCGGGACAGCAAGGGGAGCTGTTTTTT. The chain combines TRBV28 with TRBJ2-2, with 7 positions matching TRBD1. The V and J ends lost 7 bases and 8 bases, in that order; junction bases with no gene match: 10. Germline CDR1 MDHEN, CDR2 SYDVKM. The length of the CDR3 is 14 residues.